Included here is one TCR beta chain sequence, with context. Under the authors' procedure: It was from reference gene primer amplification that nucleated cell counts were estimated. The protocol was immunoSEQ multiplex PCR, while the TCRdb copy is restricted to in-frame clones and leaves out a portion. V and J calls and clone size are those listed in that table; D and trimming were worked out from the DNA. This repertoire shows 380,000 or so clones, about 88% found once; its top ten account for about 7%. This specimen belongs to a study of blood T cell repertoires in COVID-19. Study background: Italy, Spain and the United States were the sources of the convalescent and acute COVID-19 samples.

J lost 3 bases, V lost 2 bases, and 4 bases had no gene match. The CDR3 loop spans 15 amino acids. Looked up from germline, CDR1 is SGHRS and CDR2 is YFSETQ. This clonotype was sampled from a woman between 55 and 75 years old with COVID-19, enrolled during active disease. The gene calls are TRBV5-1 and TRBJ1-2; TRBD1 agrees at 10 bases. Material: peripheral blood. The CDR3: CASSFWTGGDYGYTF. CDR3 nucleotides: TGCGCCAGCAGCTTCTGGACAGGGGGGGACTATGGCTACACCTTC.